There are many counts of the clone carrying this T cell receptor beta chain. These data belong to a study of low-dose radiotherapy and immunotherapy resistance in tumors. About the study: Patients received cyclophosphamide 200 mg/m2 intravenously every two weeks, the day before radiation-immunotherapy.

Alpha- and beta-chain coverage of first-strand cDNA came from TRAV- and TRBV-specific primers. Using a constant-region primer together with a V-primer adapter, TCRs were subjected to approximately 20 PCR cycles of amplification. It was by in vitro transcription that isolated mRNA was amplified. Using its own MiXCR run on the reads, TCRdb lists one record per CDR3 protein. This sample has roughly 60,000 distinct CDR3 sequences; under 30% occur once, and the top ten carry about 6%. Per germline, CDR1 MNHEY and CDR2 SMNVEV (reference sequence). The CDR3 is 13 residues long. With 8 bases removed from V and 5 bases from J, the gap between germline ends came to 12 bases. The sample's time point: before trial treatment.

The material sequenced was PBMCs, taken before treatment. This clonotype was obtained from a male donor with prostate cancer. The rearrangement joins TRBV27 to TRBJ2-2; D might be TRBD1 (6 bases). The CDR3 loop reads CASRAQGTGELFF. The CDR3 DNA sequence: TGTGCCAGCCGTGCCCAGGGGACCGGGGAGCTGTTTTTT.